Following are 13 T cell receptor beta chains from one sample sequenced in a study of blood T cell repertoires in COVID-19. Sequencing was performed with immunoSEQ multiplex PCR; in TCRdb, only in-frame clones are kept and a portion is missing. The sample carries around 190,000 clones, 75% to 90% recorded once. The sample consisted of peripheral blood. These receptors all come from a woman in her sixties or seventies with acute or convalescent COVID-19.

This chain joins TRBV29-1 and TRBJ2-7, with 7 bases lining up with TRBD2. The germline gives CDR1 SQVTM, CDR2 ANQGSEA. Trimming removed 7 bases from V and 3 bases from J; junction bases left unmatched: 9. The CDR3 loop spans 13 amino acids. The CDR3 loop reads CSAGGRDFYEQYF. The CDR3 coding sequence is TGCAGCGCGGGAGGTCGGGACTTCTACGAGCAGTACTTC.

V is TRBV2 and J is TRBJ1-5, with TRBD1 matching 7 bases. V lost 5 bases, J lost 5 bases, and 12 bases stayed unmatched. Germline lookup yields CDR1 SNHLY and CDR2 FYNNEI. This CDR3 region has 16 residues. This chain's CDR3 is CASSQLPGQRYQPQHF. CDR3 nucleotide sequence: TGTGCCAGCAGTCAACTACCGGGACAGAGGTATCAGCCCCAGCATTTT.

CDR3 coding DNA: TGCGCCAGCAGCCAAGGCAGCTCTGGAAACACCATATATTTT. It specifies CASSQGSSGNTIYF. The chain uses TRBV4-1 and TRBJ1-3; no firm D call. Germline CDR1 MGHRA, CDR2 YSYEKL. The CDR3 has 14 residues. Trimming removed 1 base at V and 0 bases at J, with 4 bases between.

The CDR3 here is CASSLRDRAGYTF. DNA for the CDR3: TGTGCCAGCAGTTTGAGGGACAGGGCCGGCTACACCTTC. The chain links TRBV12-3 or TRBV12-4 to TRBJ1-2; 9 nucleotides match TRBD1. The CDR3 is made up of 13 amino acids. J lost 8 bases, V lost 3 bases, and 4 bases had no gene match.

The chain carries TRBV29-1 and TRBJ2-5; no clear D. The V gene lost 4 bases and the J gene lost 5 bases, with 8 bases spanning the gap. This CDR3 comprises 11 residues. Germline CDR1 and CDR2: SQVTM and ANQGSEA. The CDR3 coding sequence is TGCAGCGTTGGAAAACGGGAGACCCAGTACTTC. This gives the protein CSVGKRETQYF.

The chain recombines TRBV3-1 (or the pseudogene TRBV3-2) with TRBJ1-2; D uncertain. V shed 1 base and J shed 2 bases, with 8 bases lying between them. The CDR3 contains 14 residues. The V gene's germline CDR1 is LGHDT and CDR2 YNNKEL (reference sequence). The DNA for the CDR3 is TGTGCCAGCAGCCAAGTCCGGGGAAACTATGGCTACACCTTC. It specifies CASSQVRGNYGYTF.

J is TRBJ2-3 and V is TRBV6-1; TRBD2 might be the D (6 bases). CDR3 size: 16 residues. Trimming took 4 bases from V and 5 from J, leaving 19 bases between them. In germline, CDR1 is MNHNS, CDR2 SASEGT. The chain's CDR3 is CASSAWGLSDGDTQYF. The CDR3 nucleotides read TGTGCCAGCAGTGCCTGGGGACTTAGCGACGGAGATACGCAGTATTTT.

The chain joins TRBV2 to TRBJ1-2; TRBD1 aligns across 7 bases. The length of the CDR3 is 14 residues. Per germline, CDR1 SNHLY and CDR2 FYNNEI. Trimming removed 3 bases from V and 4 bases from J; junction bases left unmatched: 5. The CDR3 spells CASSEGTVLYGYTF. The CDR3 DNA reads TGTGCCAGCAGTGAGGGGACAGTCCTCTATGGCTACACCTTC.

The CDR3 loop is CASSIAQGGYEQYF. In nucleotides, the CDR3 is TGTGCCAGTAGTATCGCGCAGGGGGGATACGAGCAGTACTTC. This chain connects TRBV19 to TRBJ2-7; possibly TRBD1 for D (7 bases). V dropped 3 bases and J dropped 4 bases, with 13 bases sitting between them. The CDR3 is 14 amino acids. Germline CDR1 and CDR2: LNHDA and SQIVND (reference sequence).

The V call is TRBV2, the J call TRBJ1-2; the match to TRBD1 covers 9 bases. This CDR3 has 13 amino acids. After removal of 7 bases from V and 8 bases from J, the junction contained 8 bases not matched to a gene. Germline V gene data show CDR1 as SNHLY and CDR2 as FYNNEI. The CDR3 protein is CASIGQGFGGYTF. DNA of the CDR3: TGTGCCAGCATCGGACAGGGGTTCGGAGGCTACACCTTC.

The rearrangement joins TRBV5-1 to TRBJ2-2; weak D call: TRBD1 (6 bases). This CDR3 has 15 amino acids. Per the germline V gene, CDR1 is SGHRS and CDR2 is YFSETQ. With 2 bases removed from V and 2 bases from J, the gap between germline ends came to 10 bases. CDR3 sequence: CASSFRTDNTGELFF. In nucleotides, the CDR3 is TGCGCCAGCAGCTTTAGGACAGACAACACCGGGGAGCTGTTTTTT. The full variable domain, completed using reference TRBV5-1 and TRBJ2-2, is KAGVTQTPRYLIKTRGQQVTLSCSPISGHRSVSWYQQTPGQGLQFLFEYFSETQRNKGNFPGRFSGRQFSNSRSEMNVSTLELGDSALYLCASSFRTDNTGELFFGEGSRLTVL.

This chain joins TRBV28 and TRBJ1-2, with a weak D call TRBD1 (6 bases). Germline CDR1 is MDHEN and CDR2 is SYDVKM. V lost 5 bases, J lost 7 bases, and 17 bases lay in between. This CDR3 comprises 14 residues. CDR3: CASSPTGTTSGYTF. DNA for the CDR3: TGTGCCAGCAGTCCAACAGGGACTACTTCTGGCTACACCTTC.

V gene TRBV12-3 or TRBV12-4 combines with J gene TRBJ1-5; tentatively, D is TRBD1 (6 bases). The CDR3 runs to 13 residues. The V end was cut by 3 bases, the J end by 7 bases, with 10 bases between. CDR3 sequence (DNA): TGTGCCAGCAGTTTGGGGGCCTGGCAGCCCCAGCATTTT. It encodes CASSLGAWQPQHF.